This TCR beta chain was captured by sequencing in a study of blood T cells in healthy people across ages (dated by TCRdb to the mid-2010s). Concerning the study at large: In model experiments, roughly one uniquely barcoded TCR beta cDNA molecule per two T cells was captured by template switching. Age-related changes in TCR beta repertoire diversity were measured in the study by deep sequencing normalized with unique cDNA molecular identifiers. The donors were divided into four age groups: young (average around 16 years), middle-aged (approximately 41), aged (62) and long-lived (82). To avoid experimental bias, donors of different ages were randomly spread across the sequencing lanes. The study analyzed two additional independent replicas of 1 million unique cDNA reads from the same blood draw for two donors, one aged 18 to 29 and one aged 80 or older. What the study reported, not specific to this receptor: Compared with the aged group, the long-lived group had more naive CD4+ T cells, fewer expanded clones and increased TCR diversity, a pattern suggesting age selection. As age increased, observed TCR beta diversity per million T cells dropped in a roughly linear way, and a significant reduction was already evident by age about 40. Donor CMV infection status was unknown, potentially confounding age-related changes in expanded clonotypes. The percentage of naive T cells measured by flow cytometry correlated strongly with observed TCR beta diversity. Estimates of total diversity based on one million sequenced T cells were regarded as lower bounds and as underestimates. Because profiling used bulk unsorted PBMCs, naive and antigen-experienced compartments could not be compared conclusively.

Donors were approximately 42 systemically healthy Caucasian individuals from Russia aged roughly 6 to 90 years. Each donor gave ten milliliters of peripheral blood, collected into EDTA-treated Vacutainer tubes. Ficoll-Paque density-gradient centrifugation was used to isolate PBMCs, with at least 7 million per sample. Trizol reagent was used to extract total RNA from PBMCs, with at least 5.5 micrograms per sample. For every donor, an aliquot of PBMCs went through flow cytometry to measure the percentages of naive CD45RAhigh/CD27high T cells. The library relied on 5' RACE. The second PCR ran for about 7 to 11 cycles and used a J-beta primer mix along with a sample-barcoded 5' primer. A unique molecular identifier was introduced onto each TCR beta cDNA molecule by a template-switch 5' adaptor carrying 12 random nucleotides. Each sample yielded at least 3 million CDR3-containing paired-end reads. First-strand cDNA was synthesized from all RNA with the Mint cDNA synthesis kit, primed by a TRBC-specific oligonucleotide. All cDNA was treated with uracil-DNA glycosylase and then went through a first 18-cycle PCR with the universal primers M1SS and BC2_uni_R. Per the authors' processing: For normalization, 1 million high-quality reads, each with a distinct molecular identifier, were randomly selected from each sample. Instead of being binned into consensus sequences, reads with shared molecular identifiers were discarded. CDR3 identification, clonotype clustering and error correction used MiTCR with a Q25 quality threshold and the strictest error-elimination algorithm. A nonparametric unseen species model with Euler transformation was used to estimate a lower bound on total TCR beta diversity. The public sequencing data were trimmed at Q25 with fastp and processed into clonotypes with MiXCR by TCRdb, which kept only in-frame beta chains. Entries are consolidated by CDR3 protein sequence, retaining the most common genes and DNA. The V and J calls come from TCRdb's annotation, not from the publication. The sample table records 1,800,000 or so distinct CDR3 sequences; 30% to 40% of these occur just once. More than 20% of the sample goes to the ten largest clones.

Comment on this clonotype: Its target antigen remains unknown. One base away there is no much larger clone; base qualities are not given.

As encoded in the germline V gene (reference sequence), CDR1 is DFQATT while CDR2 is SNEGSKA. The CDR3 goes from the cysteine to the phenylalanine over 12 residues. Just CDR3 DNA is preserved here, 36 bases in frame from base 1. Trimming removed 3 bases from V and 8 bases from J, leaving 12 bases between the germline ends. Sequenced sample: blood. The receptor was derived from a human donor in good health. In this chain, TRBV20-1 is recombined with TRBJ2-3; perhaps TRBD1 is the D gene, with 6 bases matching. The sequenced DNA: TGCAGTGCTAGTGCTATAGGGGGTACGCAGTATTTT. It translates as CSASAIGGTQYF.